This T cell receptor (beta chain) was documented in a study of HIV-infected patients and healthy controls. CDR1 and CDR2 (germline): KGHDR, SFDVKD. The CDR3 extends over 14 amino acids. The ends were cut back, 6 bases at V and 5 bases at J, with 15 bases in the middle. Each CDR3 protein gets one entry after TCRdb re-called the 5' RACE reads with MiXCR. The sample yields tens of thousands of distinct CDR3 sequences, around 16% seen once. This sequence was found in a human donor in good health. Source material: CD4+ T cells from blood. V gene TRBV24-1 combines with J gene TRBJ1-1; D might be TRBD1 (6 bases). CDR3 bases: TGTGCCACCAGTAGTAACAGGGTCGGGACTGAAGCTTTCTTT. Its translation is CATSSNRVGTEAFF.